These 15 T cell receptor beta chains originate from one sample sequenced in a study of blood T cells in healthy people across ages. The use of a sample-barcoded 5' primer and a J-beta primer mix characterized a second PCR of roughly 6 to 11 cycles. One entry per CDR3 protein, called by TCRdb with MiXCR from the 5' RACE reads. Here the sample spans fewer than 700,000 distinct CDR3 sequences, around 50% being singletons. Specimen: blood. Receptor source: an older man in good health.

The chain is built from TRBV5-5 and TRBJ1-6, with D possibly matching TRBD1 (5 bases). V was shortened by 3 bases and J by 6 bases, with 16 bases between the two germline ends. The germline gives CDR1 SGHKS, CDR2 YYEKEE (reference sequence). The CDR3 totals 16 residues. For the CDR3, the DNA is TGTGCCAGCAGCTCGTTGGGGGGGGAGAGTAATTCACCCCTCCACTTT. Amino acids: CASSSLGGESNSPLHF.

This chain connects TRBV7-9 to TRBJ2-1; no reliable D call. The CDR3 contains 13 residues. Germline loops: CDR1 SEHNR, CDR2 FQNEAQ (reference sequence). V dropped 3 bases and J dropped 2 bases, with 5 bases sitting between them. The CDR3 loop is CASSFSPYNEQFF. The DNA of the CDR3 is TGTGCCAGCAGCTTTTCACCCTACAATGAGCAGTTCTTC.

This clonotype was seen a few times. The CDR3: CASSPERVGYTF. The CDR3 DNA is TGCGCCAGCAGCCCGGAGAGAGTTGGCTACACCTTC. V usage is TRBV5-1 and J usage is TRBJ1-2; D not resolved. V was clipped by 4 bases and J by 7 bases, with 11 bases between them. The germline CDR1 and CDR2 sequences are SGHRS and YFSETQ. There are 12 residues in the CDR3.

This clonotype was observed a single time. V and J are TRBV24-1 and TRBJ2-2; 10 nucleotides line up with TRBD1. The CDR3 covers 16 residues. J lost 0 bases, V lost 4 bases, and 1 base had no gene match. CDR1 and CDR2 from the germline V gene are KGHDR and SFDVKD. CDR3 protein: CATSEDRGTNTGELFF. CDR3 bases: TGTGCCACCAGTGAGGACAGGGGGACGAACACCGGGGAGCTGTTTTTT.

The table lists this clonotype with a few counts. The rearrangement uses TRBV10-3 and TRBJ2-3; TRBD2 matches at 9 bases. The CDR3 is 19 amino acids. CDR1 ENHRY and CDR2 SYGVKD come from the germline V gene. V lost 2 bases to trimming and J lost 0 bases; unmatched junction nucleotides: 12. The CDR3 reads CAISEELAGLAGSTDTQYF. The CDR3 DNA reads TGTGCCATCAGTGAGGAACTAGCGGGCCTAGCGGGGAGCACAGATACGCAGTATTTT.

This sequence joins TRBV4-2 and TRBJ2-1; D unresolved. This CDR3 region has 14 residues. V dropped 0 bases and J dropped 4 bases, with 7 bases sitting between them. The germline V gene has CDR1 LGHNA and CDR2 YNFKEQ. CDR3 protein: CASSQDMAYNEQFF. CDR3 bases: TGTGCCAGCAGCCAAGACATGGCTTACAATGAGCAGTTCTTC.

The V and J genes are TRBV25-1 and TRBJ1-2, with 9 bases aligning to TRBD1. The CDR3 is 17 residues long. The junction had 15 bases not matched to a gene; V was cut back by 0 bases and J by 10 bases. CDR1 and CDR2 (germline): MGHDK, SYGVNS. CDR3 region: CASSEYGTGSFLSHYTF. The DNA of the CDR3 is TGTGCCAGCAGTGAATATGGGACAGGGTCTTTCCTGAGCCACTACACCTTC.

The genes are TRBV9 and TRBJ2-7; 7 bases agree with TRBD2. From germline, CDR1 is SGDLS and CDR2 YYNGEE. V lost 4 bases to trimming and J lost 2 bases; unmatched junction nucleotides: 9. The CDR3 is 15 amino acids. Here the CDR3 reads CASSPGGGRTYEQYF. The CDR3 DNA sequence: TGTGCCAGCAGCCCTGGGGGGGGAAGGACCTACGAGCAGTACTTC.

This chain uses TRBV11-2 with TRBJ2-4; D is ambiguous. The DNA end is more similar to TRBJ2-7, so the J call may be wrong. CDR3 length equals 14 residues. The germline V gene encodes CDR1 SGHAT and CDR2 FQNNGV. CDR3 sequence reads: CASIATGPPYEQYF. CDR3 in DNA: TGTGCCAGCATCGCTACCGGACCGCCCTACGAGCAGTACTTC.

V and J are TRBV6-5 and TRBJ1-1, with D tentatively TRBD1 (6 bases). Germline CDR1 is MNHEY and CDR2 is SVGAGI. CDR3 length: 14 residues. The V end was cut by 0 bases, the J end by 4 bases, with 9 bases between. The CDR3 region has the DNA TGTGCCAGCAGTTACTCGGGGGCAGGCACTGAAGCTTTCTTT. Amino acid sequence: CASSYSGAGTEAFF.

The V gene is TRBV9, the J gene TRBJ2-2, with 11 bases aligning to TRBD2. The CDR3 totals 18 residues. Germline values: CDR1 SGDLS, CDR2 YYNGEE. V was clipped by 3 bases and J by 1 base; unmatched bases: 8. CDR3 nucleotides: TGTGCCAGCAGCGACCTTAGCGGGAGGGCACGGAACACCGGGGAGCTGTTTTTT. Translated: CASSDLSGRARNTGELFF. The full variable domain, in which reference TRBV9 and TRBJ2-2 provide the parts outside the CDR3, is DSGVTQTPKHLITATGQRVTLRCSPRSGDLSVYWYQQSLDQGLQFLIQYYNGEERAKGNILERFSAQQFPDLHSELNLSSLELGDSALYFCASSDLSGRARNTGELFFGEGSRLTVL.

The chain combines TRBV6-6 with TRBJ1-4; D possibly corresponds to TRBD1 (6 bases). V gave up 0 bases and J gave up 3 bases, with 8 bases separating them. Germline V gene lookup returns CDR1 MNHNY and CDR2 SVGAGI (reference sequence). The CDR3 has 15 amino acids. CDR3 bases: TGTGCCAGCAGTTACTCAGGGGGGCCTAATGAAAAACTGTTTTTT. Translated: CASSYSGGPNEKLFF.

This chain joins TRBV7-9 and TRBJ1-1, with 8 positions matching TRBD1. Germline CDR1 SEHNR, CDR2 FQNEAQ (reference sequence). The CDR3 length is 15 residues. V was pared by 8 bases and J by 0 bases, with 8 bases of the junction left unmatched. The CDR3 loop reads CASAGQASLNTEAFF. The CDR3 DNA sequence: TGTGCCAGCGCGGGACAGGCGAGTTTGAACACTGAAGCTTTCTTT.

J is TRBJ2-5 and V is TRBV20-1, with D tentatively TRBD2 (5 bases). The CDR3 is 16 amino acids. V gave up 2 bases and J gave up 11 bases, with 27 bases separating them. CDR1 is DFQATT, CDR2 SNEGSKA, per germline (reference sequence). CDR3 in DNA: TGCAGTGCTAGAAGGGAGCGGAACGCCGGCGGCAATGAGCAGTACTTC. Its protein product is CSARRERNAGGNEQYF.

The chain has TRBV20-1 and TRBJ2-5; D is unclear. This CDR3 comprises 13 residues. Germline values: CDR1 DFQATT, CDR2 SNEGSKA (reference sequence). Trimming removed 2 bases at V and 1 base at J, with 8 bases between. The chain's CDR3 is CSARFGFQETQYF. CDR3 DNA sequence: TGCAGTGCTAGATTCGGATTCCAAGAGACCCAGTACTTC.